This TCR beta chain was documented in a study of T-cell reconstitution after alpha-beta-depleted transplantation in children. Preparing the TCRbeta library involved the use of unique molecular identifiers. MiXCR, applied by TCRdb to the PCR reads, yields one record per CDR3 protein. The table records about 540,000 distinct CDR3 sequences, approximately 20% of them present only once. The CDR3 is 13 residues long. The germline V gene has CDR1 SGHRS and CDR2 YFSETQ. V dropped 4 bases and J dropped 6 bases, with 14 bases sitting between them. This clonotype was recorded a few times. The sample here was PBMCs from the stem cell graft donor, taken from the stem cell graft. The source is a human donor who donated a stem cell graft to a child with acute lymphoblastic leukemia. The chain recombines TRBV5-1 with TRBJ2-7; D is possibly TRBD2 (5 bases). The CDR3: CASSPAPGSEQYF. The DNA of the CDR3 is TGCGCCAGCAGCCCGGCACCGGGGTCCGAGCAGTACTTC.